These 31 T cell receptor beta chains came from one sample sequenced in a study of blood T cell repertoires in COVID-19. Using immunoSEQ multiplex PCR, the repertoire was profiled, and TCRdb retains in-frame clones only, with some absent. The data hold some 90,000 clones, with roughly 72% observed a single time. The sequencing input was peripheral blood. The receptors were sampled from a woman aged 55 to 70 in a cohort sampled during active or convalescent COVID-19.

To note about this clone: Other DNA sequences of this sample code for an identical CDR3. The chain carries TRBV5-1 and TRBJ1-1; D might be TRBD1 (6 bases). Per the germline V gene, CDR1 is SGHRS and CDR2 is YFSETQ. Trimming left V 2 bases short and J 0 bases short, with 8 bases between. CDR3 size: 14 residues. CDR3 DNA: TGCGCCAGCAGCTTAGGGGGAGTGAACACTGAAGCTTTCTTT. Translated: CASSLGGVNTEAFF.

This chain joins TRBV7-9 and TRBJ1-2; TRBD1 agrees at 8 bases. This CDR3 has 14 residues. V was clipped by 5 bases and J by 6 bases; unmatched bases: 8. CDR1 is SEHNR, CDR2 FQNEAQ, per germline (reference sequence). DNA for the CDR3: TGTGCCAGCAGCCTCTTACAGGGGGAGGATGGCTACACCTTC. Protein sequence: CASSLLQGEDGYTF.

The sample holds a few counts of this clone. The chain couples TRBV30 to TRBJ2-7; D remains unclear. Per germline, CDR1 GTSNPN and CDR2 SVGIG (reference sequence). Trimming removed 4 bases from V and 0 bases from J, with 16 bases in between. The CDR3 is 15 residues long. The CDR3 DNA sequence: TGTGCCTGGAAAGTGGGCTCAAAGATCTCCTACGAGCAGTACTTC. Protein product: CAWKVGSKISYEQYF.

This clone came up a few times. The CDR3 region has the DNA TGTGCCAGCAGTTATCAGGAGAACACTGAAGCTTTCTTT. This translates into CASSYQENTEAFF. The V call is TRBV6-5, the J call TRBJ1-1; D is unresolved. V gave up 3 bases and J gave up 1 base, with 6 bases separating them. This CDR3 has 13 residues. Germline lookup yields CDR1 MNHEY and CDR2 SVGAGI.

V and J are TRBV29-1 and TRBJ1-2, with TRBD1 matching 10 bases. The CDR3 length is 16 residues. The ends lost 1 base at V and 1 base at J; junction bases unmatched: 6. CDR1 is SQVTM, CDR2 ANQGSEA, per germline. CDR3 sequence: CSVEVLWTGGNYGYTF. The DNA of the CDR3 is TGCAGCGTTGAAGTACTCTGGACAGGGGGTAACTATGGCTACACCTTC.

The chain employs TRBV7-9 and TRBJ1-5, with a tentative D call TRBD1 (5 bases). The V end was cut by 1 base, the J end by 0 bases, with 16 bases between. This CDR3 comprises 18 residues. Germline CDR1 and CDR2: SEHNR and FQNEAQ (reference sequence). The CDR3 sequence is CASSLGGTADGSNQPQHF. DNA for the CDR3: TGTGCCAGCAGCTTAGGCGGGACTGCCGATGGTAGCAATCAGCCCCAGCATTTT.

The chain recombines TRBV2 with TRBJ1-5, with TRBD1 matching 10 bases. CDR3 size: 16 residues. Trimming at V came to 6 bases and at J to 3 bases, leaving 8 bases not matched to a gene. Germline V gives CDR1 SNHLY, CDR2 FYNNEI. For the CDR3, the DNA is TGTGCCAGCAGACGCGGGACAGGGGTTTACAATCAGCCCCAGCATTTT. Translation: CASRRGTGVYNQPQHF.

CDR3 DNA: TGTGCCAGCAGCTCCACCGGGACAGGGGAGCAGCCCCAGCATTTT. Translated, it gives CASSSTGTGEQPQHF. V usage is TRBV5-6 and J usage is TRBJ1-5; 10 bases map to TRBD1. The CDR3 spans 15 residues. CDR1 and CDR2 (germline): SGHDT, YYEEEE. J gave up 7 bases and V 3 bases, and 7 bases lay outside the gene matches.

This clone turned up a few times. The V call is TRBV5-1, the J call TRBJ2-7; D perhaps matches TRBD2 (6 bases). The germline V and J ends were trimmed by 3 bases and 2 bases, with 12 bases remaining between them. The CDR3 is 14 amino acids. CDR1 SGHRS and CDR2 YFSETQ come from the germline V gene. CDR3 residues: CASSSGVFTYEQYF. The CDR3, as DNA: TGCGCCAGCAGCTCGGGGGTGTTCACCTACGAGCAGTACTTC.

This chain joins TRBV5-8 and TRBJ2-5; no definite D call. V was pared by 7 bases and J by 5 bases, with 9 bases between. The CDR3 length is 11 residues. CDR1 is SGHTS, CDR2 YDEGEE, per germline. CDR3 sequence: CASFMRETQYF. CDR3 sequence (DNA): TGTGCCAGCTTTATGAGGGAGACCCAGTACTTC.

The rearrangement uses TRBV28 and TRBJ1-2; D remains ambiguous. Germline values: CDR1 MDHEN, CDR2 SYDVKM. CDR3 length: 14 amino acids. V shed 6 bases and J shed 3 bases, with 14 bases lying between them. The CDR3 region is CASRTRKTYYGYTF. CDR3 coding DNA: TGTGCCAGCAGAACTCGCAAGACTTACTATGGCTACACCTTC.

Worth noting for this clone: The same CDR3 arises from other DNA sequences in this sample as well. This chain connects TRBV20-1 to TRBJ2-5, with 7 bases identical to TRBD1. Germline CDR1 DFQATT, CDR2 SNEGSKA (reference sequence). The CDR3 contains 11 residues. J lost 4 bases, V lost 6 bases, and 2 bases had no gene match. The CDR3 DNA reads TGCAGTGCGTACAGGGGAGAGACCCAGTACTTC. Residues: CSAYRGETQYF.

This sequence joins TRBV6-5 and TRBJ2-3; 7 bases are shared with TRBD2. The junction had 5 bases not matched to a gene; V was cut back by 2 bases and J by 0 bases. The length of the CDR3 is 16 residues. Germline loops: CDR1 MNHEY, CDR2 SVGAGI. In DNA, the CDR3 is TGTGCCAGCAGTTACCCGTGGGGGGGAAGCACAGATACGCAGTATTTT. It encodes CASSYPWGGSTDTQYF.

This clone was counted a few times. The J gene is TRBJ2-2, the V gene TRBV9; TRBD1 matches at 8 bases. The length of the CDR3 is 15 residues. Germline V lookup: CDR1 SGDLS, CDR2 YYNGEE. V was pared by 2 bases and J by 5 bases, with 5 bases of the junction left unmatched. CDR3 loop: CASSVHRGVTGELFF. DNA for the CDR3: TGTGCCAGCAGCGTCCACAGGGGGGTGACCGGGGAGCTGTTTTTT. The full variable domain, with the rest looked up from reference TRBV9 and TRBJ2-2, is DSGVTQTPKHLITATGQRVTLRCSPRSGDLSVYWYQQSLDQGLQFLIQYYNGEERAKGNILERFSAQQFPDLHSELNLSSLELGDSALYFCASSVHRGVTGELFFGEGSRLTVL.

The sample holds a few counts of this clone. V usage is TRBV6-4 and J usage is TRBJ2-1, with 12 bases lining up with TRBD2. This CDR3 has 15 amino acids. J lost 8 bases, V lost 7 bases, and 9 bases had no gene match. From germline, CDR1 is MRHNA and CDR2 SNTAGT. CDR3 sequence reads: CASKTSSGGADEQFF. CDR3 nucleotides: TGTGCCAGCAAAACCTCTAGCGGGGGGGCCGATGAGCAGTTCTTC.

The chain combines TRBV12-3 or TRBV12-4 with TRBJ1-1, with 8 nucleotides matching TRBD1. The CDR3 sequence is 13 residues long. V lost 1 base, J lost 5 bases, and 0 bases stayed unmatched. The CDR3 nucleotides are TGTGCCAGCAGTTTAGGGGACAGGACTGAAGCTTTCTTT. It encodes CASSLGDRTEAFF.

This clone was observed once. V gene TRBV19 combines with J gene TRBJ2-1; D remains ambiguous. The V and J ends lost 4 bases and 6 bases respectively, with 13 bases between them. This CDR3 contains 14 residues. CDR1 is LNHDA, CDR2 SQIVND, per germline (reference sequence). For the CDR3, the DNA is TGTGCCAGTAGTAGCCGCGGAGTACTCAATGAGCAGTTCTTC. Amino acid sequence: CASSSRGVLNEQFF.

The J gene is TRBJ1-5, the V gene TRBV5-1; D gene uncertain. Germline V gives CDR1 SGHRS, CDR2 YFSETQ. The CDR3 spans 15 residues. V was cut by 2 bases and J by 2 bases, with 11 bases left in between. The CDR3 reads CASSFGERRNQPQHF. CDR3 sequence (DNA): TGCGCCAGCAGCTTCGGGGAAAGACGCAATCAGCCCCAGCATTTT.

The chain uses TRBV18 and TRBJ1-2, with D tentatively TRBD1 (6 bases). The CDR3 extends over 15 amino acids. V was clipped by 2 bases and J by 0 bases, with 10 bases between them. The germline V gene encodes CDR1 KGHSH and CDR2 LQKENI. As DNA, the CDR3 is TGTGCCAGCTCACCAACCAGGGGACCTAACTATGGCTACACCTTC. Translating it yields CASSPTRGPNYGYTF.

The chain combines TRBV7-9 with TRBJ1-2; 8 positions agree with TRBD1. This CDR3 is 15 amino acids long. Trimming removed 5 bases from V and 6 bases from J; junction bases left unmatched: 11. CDR1 SEHNR and CDR2 FQNEAQ come from the germline V gene (reference sequence). CDR3 in amino acids: CASSTGQGMDHGYTF. The DNA for the CDR3 is TGTGCCAGCAGCACCGGACAGGGAATGGATCATGGCTACACCTTC.

The rearrangement uses TRBV28 and TRBJ2-2, with a possible D match to TRBD2 (6 bases). The CDR3 loop spans 12 amino acids. V lost 7 bases and J lost 5, with 8 bases in between. Germline V gene lookup returns CDR1 MDHEN and CDR2 SYDVKM. The CDR3 spells CASTGTTGELFF. In DNA form, the CDR3 reads TGTGCCAGCACAGGGACTACCGGGGAGCTGTTTTTT.

The chain employs TRBV6-5 and TRBJ1-3, with D tentatively TRBD1 (6 bases). V gave up 5 bases and J gave up 0 bases, with 11 bases separating them. The CDR3 is made up of 15 amino acids. Looked up from germline, CDR1 is MNHEY and CDR2 is SVGAGI. This CDR3 reads CASSRGHPSGNTIYF. CDR3 nucleotides: TGTGCCAGCAGTCGGGGACATCCCTCTGGAAACACCATATATTTT.

The chain carries TRBV5-1 and TRBJ2-7, with TRBD1 as a possible D gene (6 bases). CDR1 is SGHRS and CDR2 is YFSETQ in the germline V gene. CDR3 size: 14 residues. Trimming removed 2 bases at V and 4 bases at J, with 13 bases between. The CDR3 sequence is CASSLTGSPYEQYF. In DNA form, the CDR3 reads TGCGCCAGCAGCTTAACAGGGAGTCCATACGAGCAGTACTTC.

This clone is a singleton in its sample. DNA of the CDR3: TGCGCCAGCAGCTTGGCCGGACTGTTACAAGAGACCCAGTACTTC. Protein: CASSLAGLLQETQYF. The V gene is TRBV5-1, the J gene TRBJ2-5, with D perhaps TRBD2 (5 bases). Trimming removed 0 bases at V and 2 bases at J, with 11 bases between. Germline lookup yields CDR1 SGHRS and CDR2 YFSETQ. This CDR3 has 15 amino acids.

This chain uses TRBV24-1 with TRBJ1-5; the D is unclear. V lost 5 bases to trimming and J lost 4 bases, with 8 bases between them. The CDR3 totals 13 residues. Germline-derived CDR1 and CDR2 are KGHDR and SFDVKD. The CDR3 here is CATSVAGNQPQHF. CDR3 DNA: TGTGCCACCAGTGTAGCCGGTAATCAGCCCCAGCATTTT.

This clone was counted only a few times. This chain links TRBV18 with TRBJ1-2; D perhaps matches TRBD1 (5 bases). This CDR3 region has 13 residues. Germline V lookup: CDR1 KGHSH, CDR2 LQKENI. V was pared by 2 bases and J by 8 bases, with 12 bases between. The CDR3 is CASSPFDSGGYTF. The CDR3 DNA is TGTGCCAGCTCACCATTCGACAGTGGGGGCTACACCTTC.

This clone was recorded only once. The chain couples TRBV5-1 to TRBJ2-6; TRBD2 agrees at 12 bases. The CDR3 extends over 18 amino acids. Trimming cost V 4 bases and J 2 bases; bases outside gene matches: 7. Per the germline V gene, CDR1 is SGHRS and CDR2 is YFSETQ. The CDR3 protein is CASSVLAGGFTGANVLTF. Here the CDR3 DNA reads TGCGCCAGCAGCGTACTAGCGGGGGGCTTCACTGGGGCCAACGTCCTGACTTTC.

The rearrangement links TRBV3-1 (or the pseudogene TRBV3-2) to TRBJ2-1; 10 bases are shared with TRBD2. The CDR3 spans 15 residues. Germline-derived CDR1 and CDR2 are LGHDT and YNNKEL (reference sequence). V was pared by 5 bases and J by 7 bases, with 8 bases of the junction left unmatched. The CDR3 protein is CASSTSGGAGNEQFF. Written as DNA, the CDR3 is TGTGCCAGCAGCACGAGCGGGGGGGCCGGTAATGAGCAGTTCTTC.

V and J are TRBV29-1 and TRBJ1-1; D is perhaps TRBD1 (6 bases). The germline gives CDR1 SQVTM, CDR2 ANQGSEA. This CDR3 region has 16 residues. Trimming removed 7 bases at V and 0 bases at J, with 21 bases between. Here the CDR3 reads CSALLLAGVVNTEAFF. The CDR3 DNA reads as TGCAGCGCGTTGTTGCTGGCAGGGGTAGTGAACACTGAAGCTTTCTTT.

This chain uses TRBV2 with TRBJ2-7, with D perhaps matching TRBD2 (6 bases). Trimming left V 7 bases short and J 4 bases short, with 14 bases between. The germline V gene has CDR1 SNHLY and CDR2 FYNNEI. The CDR3 consists of 13 residues. CDR3 in amino acids: CASTQSGVYEQYF. CDR3 DNA: TGTGCCAGCACCCAATCGGGAGTTTACGAGCAGTACTTC.

This rearrangement joins TRBV5-4 to TRBJ1-2, with D possibly TRBD1 on 6 matching bases. The CDR3 extends over 14 amino acids. The V gene's germline CDR1 is SGHNT and CDR2 YYREEE (reference sequence). Trimming left V 7 bases short and J 2 bases short, with 15 bases between. CDR3 bases: TGTGCCAGCCACCGGACAGCCGTAAACTATGGCTACACCTTC. Its protein product is CASHRTAVNYGYTF.